A selection of T cell receptor beta chains follows, all from one sample in a study of OX40 agonist ivuxolimab in advanced cancers. Repertoires were generated with immunoSEQ multiplex PCR, while TCRdb's copy carries only in-frame clones and drops some. This sample has tens of thousands of clones, with about 95% found just once. The source was CD4+ or CD8+ T cells sorted from blood, collected in a trial of the OX40 agonist ivuxolimab. The receptor set was obtained from an adult with an advanced solid tumor such as melanoma, head and neck, liver or kidney cancer. CDR3s include the opening cysteine and the closing phenylalanine or tryptophan.

>TRBJ2-1|TRBV27
CASSIGTGDPQQFF
>TRBJ1-5|TRBV19
CASGPWTGANQPQHF
>TRBJ2-6|TRBV5-8
CASIPAGGRGANVLTF
>TRBJ1-5|TRBV18
CASSSTGASQPQHF
>TRBJ1-3|TRBV28
CASKDRAFSGNTIYF
>TRBJ2-2|TRBV9
CASSVDGSGELFF
>TRBJ2-3|TRBV27
CASTFSGGDTQYF
>TRBJ2-5|TRBV27
CASSLDLNQETQYF
>TRBJ1-1|TRBV9
CASSVGPFGNTEAFF
>TRBJ2-6|TRBV7-9
CASSSSSGANVLTF
>TRBJ2-7|TRBV27
CASGGGSYEQYF
>TRBJ2-3|TRBV4-1
CASSQTRLSDTQYF
>TRBJ2-2|TRBV7-3
CASSPPGQGRAGELFF
>TRBJ2-7|TRBV27
CASSPSGLAGYYEQYF
>TRBJ1-2|TRBV7-9
CASSHRDSRLYGYTF
>TRBJ2-3|TRBV27
CATQGFSTDTQYF
>TRBJ2-5|TRBV12-5
CASGFGGSETQYF
>TRBJ1-1|TRBV10-3
CATSQDELNTEAFF
>TRBJ1-2|TRBV6-6
CASSSLGLAYGYTF
>TRBJ2-1|TRBV27
CASSLLLTWNEQFF
>TRBJ1-6|TRBV7-6
CASSPGPGNSPLHF
>TRBJ2-7|TRBV28
CASSSIDRGGYEQYF
>TRBJ2-3|TRBV5-6
CASSPGGSTDTQYF
>TRBJ1-6|TRBV7-9
CASNGEIHSPLHF
>TRBJ2-2|TRBV19
CASKIGEGDTGELFF
>TRBJ1-1|TRBV27
CASSSPVGTEAFF
>TRBJ1-1|TRBV28
CASSLTPGSTEAFF
>TRBJ2-2|TRBV28
CASSSPLGQANTGELFF
>TRBJ1-2|TRBV13
CASSFWAEGRNYGYTF
>TRBJ1-3|TRBV19
CASSIGPPGQGLEASGNTIYF
>TRBJ1-1|TRBV5-5
CASSLEGGHTEAFF
>TRBJ2-1|TRBV7-8
CASSPTGSNEQFF
>TRBJ1-4|TRBV4-2
CASSLEGVNEKLFF
>TRBJ1-3|TRBV19
CASSDGPPGNTIYF
>TRBJ2-3|TRBV27
CASMTSRDRNTQYF
>.|TRBV27
CASSLSMGQHYEQYF
>TRBJ2-7|TRBV5-6
CASSFSQTEQYF
>TRBJ1-5|TRBV6-1
CASSEGRKPLGNQPQHF
>TRBJ2-5|TRBV5-8
CASSLYASSQETQYF
>TRBJ2-3|TRBV9
CASSVATGWTGKTDTQYF